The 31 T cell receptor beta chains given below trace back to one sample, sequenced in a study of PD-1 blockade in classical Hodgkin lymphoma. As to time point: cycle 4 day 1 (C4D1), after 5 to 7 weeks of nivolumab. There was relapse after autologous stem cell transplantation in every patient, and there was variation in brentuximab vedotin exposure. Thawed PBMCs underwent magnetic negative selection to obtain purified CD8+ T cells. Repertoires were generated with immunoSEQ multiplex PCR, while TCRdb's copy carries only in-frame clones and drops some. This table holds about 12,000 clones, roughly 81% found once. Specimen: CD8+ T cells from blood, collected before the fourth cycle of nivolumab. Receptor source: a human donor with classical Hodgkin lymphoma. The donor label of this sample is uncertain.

In DNA form, the CDR3 reads TGTGCCAGCAGTGAAGACGATAGCGGATTAGATACGCAGTATTTT. This encodes CASSEDDSGLDTQYF. This rearrangement joins TRBV6-1 to TRBJ2-3; D may be TRBD2 (6 bases). The CDR3 contains 15 residues. V gave up 1 base and J gave up 5 bases, with 13 bases separating them. CDR1 and CDR2 from the germline V gene are MNHNS and SASEGT.

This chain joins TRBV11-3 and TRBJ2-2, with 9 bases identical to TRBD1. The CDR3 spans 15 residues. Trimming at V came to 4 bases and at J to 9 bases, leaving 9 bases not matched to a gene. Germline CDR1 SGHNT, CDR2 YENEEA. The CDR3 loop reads CASSSGTGKIRELFF. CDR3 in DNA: TGTGCCAGCAGCTCCGGGACAGGGAAAATCAGGGAGCTGTTTTTT.

The CDR3 protein is CASSQDLGAGAYEQYF. DNA of the CDR3: TGTGCCAGCAGCCAAGATTTAGGGGCAGGGGCCTACGAGCAGTACTTC. This sequence joins TRBV14 and TRBJ2-7; D perhaps matches TRBD1 (6 bases). The length of the CDR3 is 16 residues. The V end lost 0 bases, the J end lost 2 bases, and 14 bases lay between the germline ends. Germline values: CDR1 SGHDN, CDR2 FVKESK.

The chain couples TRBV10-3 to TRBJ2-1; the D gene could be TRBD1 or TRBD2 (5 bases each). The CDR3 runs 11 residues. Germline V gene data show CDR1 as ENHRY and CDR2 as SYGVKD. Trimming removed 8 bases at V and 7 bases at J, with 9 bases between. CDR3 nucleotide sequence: TGTGCCATCTCGGGGCAGAATGAGCAGTTCTTC. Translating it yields CAISGQNEQFF.

The CDR3 loop is CASSFGEAEAFF. CDR3 nucleotide sequence: TGTGCCAGCAGCTTTGGGGAGGCTGAAGCTTTCTTT. The chain employs TRBV11-2 and TRBJ1-1; the D is unclear. Germline CDR1 reads SGHAT; CDR2 reads FQNNGV. V lost 3 bases to trimming and J lost 6 bases, with 8 bases between them. The CDR3 is 12 amino acids.

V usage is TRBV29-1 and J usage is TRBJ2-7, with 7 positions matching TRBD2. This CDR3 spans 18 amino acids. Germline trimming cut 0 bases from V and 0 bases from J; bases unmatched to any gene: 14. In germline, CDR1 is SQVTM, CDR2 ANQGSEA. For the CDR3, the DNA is TGCAGCGTTGAAGAAGGGTGGAGAGCGGGGCCTAGCTCCTACGAGCAGTACTTC. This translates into CSVEEGWRAGPSSYEQYF.

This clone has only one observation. The chain's CDR3 is CASSQVGGALYNEQFF. The CDR3 nucleotides are TGCGCCAGCAGCCAAGTGGGAGGGGCCCTCTACAATGAGCAGTTCTTC. This chain links TRBV4-3 with TRBJ2-1; 7 positions match TRBD2. With 1 base clipped from V and 3 bases from J, the junction kept 6 bases outside the gene matches. Germline V CDR1 and CDR2: LGHNA, YSLEER. The CDR3 is made up of 16 amino acids.

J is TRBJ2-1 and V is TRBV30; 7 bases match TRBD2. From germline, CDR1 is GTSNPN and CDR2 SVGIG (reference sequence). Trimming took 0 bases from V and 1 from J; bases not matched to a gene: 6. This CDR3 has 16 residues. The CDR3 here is CAWSVLGLESYNEQFF. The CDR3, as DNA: TGTGCCTGGAGTGTACTAGGACTAGAGTCCTACAATGAGCAGTTCTTC.

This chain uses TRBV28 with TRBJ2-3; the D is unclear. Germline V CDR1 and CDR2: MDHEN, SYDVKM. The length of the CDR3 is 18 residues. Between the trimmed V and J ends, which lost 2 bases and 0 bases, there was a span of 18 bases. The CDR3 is CASSLLLGWAGSTDTQYF. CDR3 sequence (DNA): TGTGCCAGCAGTTTACTTCTTGGGTGGGCAGGAAGCACAGATACGCAGTATTTT.

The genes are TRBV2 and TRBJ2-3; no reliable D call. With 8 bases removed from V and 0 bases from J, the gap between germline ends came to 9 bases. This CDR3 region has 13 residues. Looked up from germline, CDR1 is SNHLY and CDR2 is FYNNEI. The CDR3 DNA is TGTGCCAGCGAGATCGGGAGCACAGATACGCAGTATTTT. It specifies CASEIGSTDTQYF.

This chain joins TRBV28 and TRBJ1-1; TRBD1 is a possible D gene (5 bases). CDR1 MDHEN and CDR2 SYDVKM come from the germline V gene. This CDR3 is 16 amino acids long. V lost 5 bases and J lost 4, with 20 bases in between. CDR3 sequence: CASSMGSGAQTTEAFF. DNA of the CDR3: TGTGCCAGCAGTATGGGGAGTGGGGCGCAGACCACTGAAGCTTTCTTT. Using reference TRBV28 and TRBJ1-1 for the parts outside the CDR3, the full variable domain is DVKVTQSSRYLVKRTGEKVFLECVQDMDHENMFWYRQDPGLGLRLIYFSYDVKMKEKGDIPEGYSVSREKKERFSLILESASTNQTSMYLCASSMGSGAQTTEAFFGQGTRLTVV.

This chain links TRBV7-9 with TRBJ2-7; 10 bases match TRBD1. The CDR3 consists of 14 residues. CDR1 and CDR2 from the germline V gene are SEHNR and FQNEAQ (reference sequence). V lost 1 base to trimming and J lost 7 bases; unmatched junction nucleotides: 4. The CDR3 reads CASSLGTGGEEQYF. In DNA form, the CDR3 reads TGTGCCAGCAGCTTAGGGACAGGGGGAGAGGAGCAGTACTTC.

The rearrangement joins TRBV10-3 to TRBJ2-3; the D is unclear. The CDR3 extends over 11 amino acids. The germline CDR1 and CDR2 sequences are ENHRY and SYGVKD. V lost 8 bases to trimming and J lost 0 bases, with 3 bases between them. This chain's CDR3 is CAIGSTDTQYF. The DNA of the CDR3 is TGTGCCATCGGTAGCACAGATACGCAGTATTTT.

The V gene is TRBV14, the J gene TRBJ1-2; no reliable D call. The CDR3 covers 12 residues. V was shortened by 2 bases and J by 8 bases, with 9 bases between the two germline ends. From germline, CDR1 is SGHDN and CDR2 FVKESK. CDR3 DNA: TGTGCCAGCAGCCAAAACAGTCTAGGCTACACCTTC. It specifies CASSQNSLGYTF.

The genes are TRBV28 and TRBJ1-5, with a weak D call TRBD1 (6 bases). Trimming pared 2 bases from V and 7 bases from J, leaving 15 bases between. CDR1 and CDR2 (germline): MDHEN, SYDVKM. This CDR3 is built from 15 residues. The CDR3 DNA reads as TGTGCCAGCAGTTTACTCTTGGCAGGGGAACAGCCCCAGCATTTT. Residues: CASSLLLAGEQPQHF. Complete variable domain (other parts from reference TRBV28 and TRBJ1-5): DVKVTQSSRYLVKRTGEKVFLECVQDMDHENMFWYRQDPGLGLRLIYFSYDVKMKEKGDIPEGYSVSREKKERFSLILESASTNQTSMYLCASSLLLAGEQPQHFGDGTRLSIL.

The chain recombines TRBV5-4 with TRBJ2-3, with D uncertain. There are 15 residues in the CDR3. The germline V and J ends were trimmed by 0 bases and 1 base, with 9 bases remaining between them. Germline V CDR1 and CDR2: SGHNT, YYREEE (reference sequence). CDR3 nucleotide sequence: TGTGCCAGCAGCTTGGTAGGGATTGGCACAGATACGCAGTATTTT. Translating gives CASSLVGIGTDTQYF.

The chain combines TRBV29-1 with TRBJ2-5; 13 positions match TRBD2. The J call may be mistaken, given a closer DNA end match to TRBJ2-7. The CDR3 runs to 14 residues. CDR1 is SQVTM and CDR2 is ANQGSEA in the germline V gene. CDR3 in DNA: TGCAGCGTTGAGGGGACTAGCGGGAACTACGAGCAGTACTTC. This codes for CSVEGTSGNYEQYF.

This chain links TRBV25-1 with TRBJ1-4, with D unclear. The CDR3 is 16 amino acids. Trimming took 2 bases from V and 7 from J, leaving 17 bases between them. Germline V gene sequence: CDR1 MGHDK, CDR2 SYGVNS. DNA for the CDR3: TGTGCCAGCAGTGAAAGAGGGATTAGTGGGCTTGAAAAACTGTTTTTT. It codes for CASSERGISGLEKLFF.

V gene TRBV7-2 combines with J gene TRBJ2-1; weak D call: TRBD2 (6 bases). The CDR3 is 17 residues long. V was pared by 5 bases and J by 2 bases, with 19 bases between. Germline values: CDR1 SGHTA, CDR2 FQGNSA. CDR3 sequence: CASSPRDSGATYNEQFF. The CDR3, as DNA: TGTGCCAGCAGCCCACGGGATAGCGGAGCTACCTACAATGAGCAGTTCTTC.

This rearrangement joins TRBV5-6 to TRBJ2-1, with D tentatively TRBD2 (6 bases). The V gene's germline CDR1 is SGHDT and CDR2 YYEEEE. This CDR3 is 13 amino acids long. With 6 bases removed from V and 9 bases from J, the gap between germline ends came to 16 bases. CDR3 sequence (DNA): TGTGCCAGCACCCTACGAGGAGGGCTTGAGCAGTTCTTC. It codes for CASTLRGGLEQFF.

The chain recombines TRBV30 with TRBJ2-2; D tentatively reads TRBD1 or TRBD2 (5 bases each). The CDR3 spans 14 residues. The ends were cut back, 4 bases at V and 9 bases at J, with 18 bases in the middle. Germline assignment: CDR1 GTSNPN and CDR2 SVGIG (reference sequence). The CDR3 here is CAWTRDGPGRELFF. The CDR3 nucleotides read TGTGCCTGGACTAGGGACGGGCCGGGGCGGGAGCTGTTTTTT.

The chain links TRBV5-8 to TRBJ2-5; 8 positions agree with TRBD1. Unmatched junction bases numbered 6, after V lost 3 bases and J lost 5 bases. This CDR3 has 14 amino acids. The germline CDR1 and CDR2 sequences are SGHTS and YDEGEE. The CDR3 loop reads CASSYRTGRETQYF. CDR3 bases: TGTGCCAGCAGCTACAGGACAGGGCGGGAGACCCAGTACTTC.

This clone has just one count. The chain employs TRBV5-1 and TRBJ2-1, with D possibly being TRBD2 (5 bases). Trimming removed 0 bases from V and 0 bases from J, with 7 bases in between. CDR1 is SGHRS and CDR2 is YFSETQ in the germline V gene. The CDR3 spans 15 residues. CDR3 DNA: TGCGCCAGCAGCTTGGGTGGGAGCTCCTACAATGAGCAGTTCTTC. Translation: CASSLGGSSYNEQFF.

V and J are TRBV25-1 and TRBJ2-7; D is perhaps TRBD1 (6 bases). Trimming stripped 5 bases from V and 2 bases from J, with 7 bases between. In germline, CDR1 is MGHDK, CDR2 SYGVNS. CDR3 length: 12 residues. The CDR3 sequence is CASSPGAYEQYF. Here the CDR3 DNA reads TGTGCCAGCAGTCCAGGGGCCTACGAGCAGTACTTC.

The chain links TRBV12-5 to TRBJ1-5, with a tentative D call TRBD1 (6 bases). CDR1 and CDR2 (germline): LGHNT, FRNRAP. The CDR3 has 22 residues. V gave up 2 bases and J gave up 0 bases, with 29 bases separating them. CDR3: CASGLIDPPGQVLPYSNQPQHF. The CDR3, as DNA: TGTGCTAGTGGTTTGATAGACCCTCCGGGACAAGTTTTACCCTATAGCAATCAGCCCCAGCATTTT.

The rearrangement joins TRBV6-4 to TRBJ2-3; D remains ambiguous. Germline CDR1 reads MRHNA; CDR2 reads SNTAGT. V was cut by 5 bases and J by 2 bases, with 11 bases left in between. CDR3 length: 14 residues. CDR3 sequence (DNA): TGTGCCAGCAGTCAAAACGACGCCACAGATACGCAGTATTTT. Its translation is CASSQNDATDTQYF.

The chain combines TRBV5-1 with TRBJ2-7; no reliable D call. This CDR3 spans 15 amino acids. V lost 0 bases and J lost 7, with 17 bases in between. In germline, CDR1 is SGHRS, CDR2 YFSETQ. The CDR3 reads CASSLEDPYSYEQYF. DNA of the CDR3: TGCGCCAGCAGCTTGGAGGACCCCTACAGTTATGAGCAGTACTTC. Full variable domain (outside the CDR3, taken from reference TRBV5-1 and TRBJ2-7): KAGVTQTPRYLIKTRGQQVTLSCSPISGHRSVSWYQQTPGQGLQFLFEYFSETQRNKGNFPGRFSGRQFSNSRSEMNVSTLELGDSALYLCASSLEDPYSYEQYFGPGTRLTVT.

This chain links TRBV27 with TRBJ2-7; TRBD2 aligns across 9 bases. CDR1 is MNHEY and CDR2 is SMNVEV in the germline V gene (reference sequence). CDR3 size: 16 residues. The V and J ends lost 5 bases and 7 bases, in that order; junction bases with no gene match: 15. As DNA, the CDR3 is TGTGCCAGCAGTCCAGGGGCGACTAGCGGCCCCCTGGAGCAGTACTTC. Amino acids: CASSPGATSGPLEQYF.

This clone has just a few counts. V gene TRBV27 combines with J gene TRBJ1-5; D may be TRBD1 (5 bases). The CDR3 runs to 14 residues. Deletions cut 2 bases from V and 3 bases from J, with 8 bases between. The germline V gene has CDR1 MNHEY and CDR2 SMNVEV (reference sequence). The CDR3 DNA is TGTGCCAGCAGTTTACAGGGTATCAATCAGCCCCAGCATTTT. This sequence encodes CASSLQGINQPQHF.

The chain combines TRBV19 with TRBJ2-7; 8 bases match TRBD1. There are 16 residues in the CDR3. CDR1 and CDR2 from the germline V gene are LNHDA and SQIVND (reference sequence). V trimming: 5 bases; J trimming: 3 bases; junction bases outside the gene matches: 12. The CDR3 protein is CASSPEIGQGIYEQYF. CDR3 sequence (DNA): TGTGCCAGTAGTCCCGAAATTGGACAGGGTATCTACGAGCAGTACTTC.

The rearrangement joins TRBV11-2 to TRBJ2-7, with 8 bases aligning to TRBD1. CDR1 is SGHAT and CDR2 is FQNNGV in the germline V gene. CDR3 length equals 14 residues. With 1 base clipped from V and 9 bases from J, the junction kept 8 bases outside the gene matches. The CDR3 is CASSLGRQGSGQYF. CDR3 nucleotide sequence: TGTGCCAGCAGCTTAGGGAGACAGGGGTCTGGGCAGTACTTC.